This T cell receptor beta chain is drawn from a study of cytomegalovirus exposure and HLA in healthy donors. Study context: Within the Caucasian-associated ancestry cluster were under 85% of the approximately 400 genotyped donors.

The PCR used 60 Vbeta and 13 Jbeta primers. The repertoire was sequenced with immunoSEQ multiplex PCR; TCRdb's copy has only in-frame clones and lacks some. The sample lists under 250,000 clones; roughly 85% were seen once. CDR3 length: 15 residues. Germline V gene data show CDR1 as SGHRS and CDR2 as YFSETQ. V lost 0 bases and J lost 3, with 12 bases in between. The sample holds a few counts of this clone. Its target is not known. Study-level results: Analysis performed later found more than 15,000 TCR beta sequences associated with HLA alleles at 0.05 false discovery rate. Immune exposure information comprised only CMV serostatus.

This chain joins TRBV5-1 and TRBJ1-2, with D maybe TRBD1 (5 bases). Sequencing was done on a sample of PBMCs. The origin of this receptor is a woman aged 30 to 39 in good health and CMV-seropositive. The CDR3 DNA reads TGCGCCAGCAGCTTGGGGGGGGTGCAGCACTATGGCTACACCTTC. It encodes CASSLGGVQHYGYTF. The full variable domain, in which reference TRBV5-1 and TRBJ1-2 provide the parts outside the CDR3, is KAGVTQTPRYLIKTRGQQVTLSCSPISGHRSVSWYQQTPGQGLQFLFEYFSETQRNKGNFPGRFSGRQFSNSRSEMNVSTLELGDSALYLCASSLGGVQHYGYTFGSGTRLTVV.